This T cell receptor beta chain appears in the sequencing data of a study of PD-1 blockade in classical Hodgkin lymphoma. As for the study in general: The study gave patients nivolumab 3 mg/kg intravenously every 2 weeks.

The CDR3 contains 14 residues. Trimming at V came to 0 bases and at J to 7 bases, leaving 3 bases not matched to a gene. CDR1 is SGHRS, CDR2 YFSETQ, per germline. In regard to this clone: Its antigen is unknown.

TCRdb keeps only in-frame clones here, not all; method: immunoSEQ multiplex PCR. The data show tens of thousands of clones, with 90% to 95% seen just once and around 8% held by the top ten. Indicated time point: cycle 4 day 1 (C4D1), after more than five weeks of nivolumab. Relapses following autologous stem cell transplantation were seen in all patients, with brentuximab vedotin exposure varying. Study-level findings and limits: Individuals who commenced nivolumab within less than 1 year of ASCT were excluded. Baseline TCR diversity was reportedly lower in newly diagnosed patients than in healthy donors. It was reported as lower still in relapsed/refractory patients.

Sequences were derived from peripheral blood mononuclear cells (PBMCs), sampled before the fourth cycle of nivolumab. This chain connects TRBV5-1 to TRBJ2-1; 8 bases agree with TRBD1. This TCR derives from a human donor with classical Hodgkin lymphoma. DNA for the CDR3: TGCGCCAGCAGCTTGGGGGACAGGTTAAATGAGCAGTTCTTC. Its translation is CASSLGDRLNEQFF.